The clone carrying this T cell receptor beta chain was detected once. Its antigen is unidentified. One end of the junction varies from germline; a read error may be responsible. The CDR3 contains 13 residues. Genomic DNA acted as the template from which TCR beta VDJ combination and CDR3 sequence profiling were carried out. MiXCR, applied by TCRdb to the reads, yields one record per CDR3 protein. Of 110,000 or so distinct CDR3 sequences detected, around half appear once; the ten largest clones hold 30% to 40%. The sample originates from a study of CD8+CD57+ T cells in acquired aplastic anemia. About the study: Sorted CD4+ and CD8+ cell DNA averaged about 3.5 ug.

The study's findings and limits: Significant differences in CD8+ Simpson's diversity were not observed between patients and controls. Both patients and controls carried the same twenty-nine CD8+ CDR3 sequences.

The V call is TRBV12-3 or TRBV12-4, the J call TRBJ1-1; 7 bases match TRBD1. The material sequenced was sorted CD4+, CD8+, or CD8+CD57+ T cells (not recorded which) from PBMCs. This clonotype was obtained from a human donor in good health, serving as a control. CDR3 protein: CAGSLVSGQGGFF. The CDR3 coding sequence is TGTGCCGGCAGTTTGGTTAGCGGGCAGGGGGGTTTCTTT.